These 14 T cell receptor beta chains were sequenced from one sample in a study of T cell responses to AZD1222 COVID-19 vaccine. TCRdb's copy holds only in-frame clones and misses some; the assay was immunoSEQ multiplex PCR. The sample includes around 110,000 clones, roughly 92% of them seen just once. The specimen comprised peripheral blood, sampled 28 days after the second AZD1222 dose. The receptors shown here come from an adult who received the AZD1222 COVID-19 vaccine.

This clone was found a few times. The chain joins TRBV6-1 to TRBJ2-7; a possible D gene is TRBD1 (6 bases). Per the germline V gene, CDR1 is MNHNS and CDR2 is SASEGT. The V gene lost 1 base and the J gene lost 0 bases, with 16 bases spanning the gap. There are 17 residues in the CDR3. CDR3 loop: CASSEVAQDRSSYEQYF. In DNA, the CDR3 is TGTGCCAGCAGTGAAGTGGCTCAGGACAGAAGCTCCTACGAGCAGTACTTC.

The J gene is TRBJ2-3, the V gene TRBV10-1; D may correspond to TRBD1 or TRBD2 (5 bases each). The germline V gene encodes CDR1 WNHNN and CDR2 SYGVQD (reference sequence). Trimming cost V 2 bases and J 2 bases, with 11 bases left between them. CDR3 size: 15 residues. For the CDR3, the DNA is TGCGCCAGCAGTGAGGGGACGGGGACCACAGATACGCAGTATTTT. Encoded protein: CASSEGTGTTDTQYF.

The CDR3 nucleotides read TGTGCCAGCGGCGTAGGAGTATCGTCCTACAATGAGCAGTTCTTC. It translates to CASGVGVSSYNEQFF. The chain is built from TRBV2 and TRBJ2-1; D not certain. Germline V gene sequence: CDR1 SNHLY, CDR2 FYNNEI. Trimming pared 8 bases from V and 1 base from J, leaving 15 bases between. The CDR3 length is 15 residues.

This chain uses TRBV9 with TRBJ2-5; 8 bases agree with TRBD2. CDR3 length: 12 amino acids. Germline V lookup: CDR1 SGDLS, CDR2 YYNGEE. With 4 bases clipped from V and 7 bases from J, the junction kept 3 bases outside the gene matches. For the CDR3, the DNA is TGTGCCAGCAGCCTCCGGGGGGGGACCCAGTACTTC. Translation gives CASSLRGGTQYF.

This sequence joins TRBV7-2 and TRBJ1-5; a possible D gene is TRBD1 (5 bases). Trimming took off 4 bases at V and 4 bases at J, with 11 bases between the two ends. In germline, CDR1 is SGHTA, CDR2 FQGNSA. The CDR3 extends over 14 amino acids. CDR3 sequence reads: CASSWGTENQPQHF. In nucleotides, the CDR3 is TGTGCCAGCAGCTGGGGGACTGAAAATCAGCCCCAGCATTTT.

The CDR3 nucleotides are TGTGCCTCGGGACAGGATGGCTACACCTTC. Translated: CASGQDGYTF. The rearrangement links TRBV30 to TRBJ1-2, with 8 bases identical to TRBD1. CDR1 and CDR2 from the germline V gene are GTSNPN and SVGIG (reference sequence). J was trimmed by 6 bases and V by 7 bases; bases with no gene match: 1. The CDR3 sequence is 10 residues long.

This rearrangement joins TRBV5-8 to TRBJ2-6; weak D call: TRBD1 (6 bases). This CDR3 has 18 residues. The V gene lost 7 bases and the J gene lost 4 bases, with 24 bases spanning the gap. The germline gives CDR1 SGHTS, CDR2 YDEGEE. The CDR3 DNA sequence: TGTGCCAGCTTCCCCCGGGAAAAGGGGACAAGAGGGGCCAACGTCCTGACTTTC. Translation gives CASFPREKGTRGANVLTF. The variable domain in full, completed from reference TRBV5-8 and TRBJ2-6, reads EAGVTQSPTHLIKTRGQQATLRCSPISGHTSVYWYQQALGLGLQFLLWYDEGEERNRGNFPPRFSGRQFPNYSSELNVNALELEDSALYLCASFPREKGTRGANVLTFGAGSRLTVL.

The chain carries TRBV5-1 and TRBJ1-1; D unresolved. V was pared by 4 bases and J by 6 bases, with 10 bases between. Per the germline V gene, CDR1 is SGHRS and CDR2 is YFSETQ. This CDR3 comprises 12 residues. CDR3 protein: CASSPYGAEAFF. As DNA, the CDR3 is TGCGCCAGCAGCCCCTACGGGGCTGAAGCTTTCTTT.

The chain links TRBV27 to TRBJ2-6; D is possibly TRBD2 (5 bases). The germline CDR1 and CDR2 sequences are MNHEY and SMNVEV (reference sequence). CDR3 length: 18 residues. The V end was cut by 2 bases, the J end by 2 bases, with 16 bases between. The CDR3 DNA follows: TGTGCCAGCAGTTTAAAGGAGGTTTCCCCCACTGGGGCCAACGTCCTGACTTTC. It encodes CASSLKEVSPTGANVLTF. The full variable domain, with the rest looked up from reference TRBV27 and TRBJ2-6, is EAQVTQNPRYLITVTGKKLTVTCSQNMNHEYMSWYRQDPGLGLRQIYYSMNVEVTDKGDVPEGYKVSRKEKRNFPLILESPSPNQTSLYFCASSLKEVSPTGANVLTFGAGSRLTVL.

The CDR3 region has the DNA TGTGCCAGCACGCCCTACAATGAGCAGTTCTTC. It specifies CASTPYNEQFF. The chain links TRBV11-2 to TRBJ2-1, with D uncertain. The germline V gene encodes CDR1 SGHAT and CDR2 FQNNGV. Between the trimmed V and J ends, which lost 7 bases and 2 bases, there was a span of 3 bases. This CDR3 region has 11 residues.

The chain carries TRBV18 and TRBJ1-3, with TRBD1 as a possible D gene (5 bases). Trimming pared 3 bases from V and 1 base from J, leaving 7 bases between. CDR1 is KGHSH, CDR2 LQKENI, per germline. CDR3 length: 14 residues. Here the CDR3 reads CASSPGLSGNTIYF. The DNA of the CDR3 is TGTGCCAGCTCACCGGGGCTATCTGGAAACACCATATATTTT.

The chain carries TRBV9 and TRBJ2-2, with 8 bases identical to TRBD2. Trimming removed 7 bases from V and 1 base from J; junction bases left unmatched: 6. This CDR3 spans 15 amino acids. Germline V lookup: CDR1 SGDLS, CDR2 YYNGEE. CDR3 protein: CASRGGLKNTGELFF. CDR3 coding DNA: TGTGCCAGCCGGGGGGGACTAAAGAACACCGGGGAGCTGTTTTTT.

The chain links TRBV2 to TRBJ1-2; D not certain. CDR3 length: 14 residues. Germline assignment: CDR1 SNHLY and CDR2 FYNNEI. Trimming left V 4 bases short and J 10 bases short, with 19 bases between. The CDR3 region has the DNA TGTGCCAGCAGTGCGAGGACGCGTGAGCGGGACTACACCTTC. Its protein is CASSARTRERDYTF.

This sequence joins TRBV6-1 and TRBJ2-5; 12 bases line up with TRBD2. This CDR3 region has 15 residues. Germline CDR1 and CDR2: MNHNS and SASEGT. Unmatched junction bases numbered 0, after V lost 2 bases and J lost 2 bases. CDR3 sequence: CASSELAGGQETQYF. The CDR3 DNA reads as TGTGCCAGCAGTGAACTAGCGGGAGGGCAAGAGACCCAGTACTTC.